This T cell receptor (beta chain) was sequenced during a study of T cell repertoires in aging, cancer and after chemotherapy. Study results and limitations: In cancer patients, declining TCR diversity with age involved lost richness and lost evenness. Untreated cancer patients had significantly lower blood TCR diversity than age-matched healthy donors. Lymphoid organ infiltration in hematological cancer patients may impair thymic emigration or peripheral T cell expansion. These repertoire data do not allow conclusions about immunological memory after chemotherapy.

This clonotype is large (0.1 to 1%) by share. Its specificity is unknown. Multiplex touch-down PCR with TRB-A/B primers amplified rearranged V-D-J TRB sequences. TCRdb used MiXCR to reprocess the multiplex PCR reads, holding one entry per CDR3 protein. The data hold roughly 4,200 distinct CDR3 sequences, with about a quarter observed a single time. CDR1 and CDR2 from the germline V gene are SGHVS and FNYEAQ. Trimming removed 5 bases from V and 8 bases from J; junction bases left unmatched: 18. This CDR3 spans 19 amino acids. Amplification of TCR beta used genomic DNA extracted from peripheral blood. Source material: blood. This clonotype was obtained from a human donor with a blood cancer. The chain combines TRBV7-6 with TRBJ2-1; 13 nucleotides agree with TRBD2. CDR3 residues: CASSPTSGLAGTWSDEQFF. CDR3 DNA sequence: TGTGCCAGCAGCCCCACCTCGGGACTAGCGGGAACTTGGTCGGATGAGCAGTTCTTC.